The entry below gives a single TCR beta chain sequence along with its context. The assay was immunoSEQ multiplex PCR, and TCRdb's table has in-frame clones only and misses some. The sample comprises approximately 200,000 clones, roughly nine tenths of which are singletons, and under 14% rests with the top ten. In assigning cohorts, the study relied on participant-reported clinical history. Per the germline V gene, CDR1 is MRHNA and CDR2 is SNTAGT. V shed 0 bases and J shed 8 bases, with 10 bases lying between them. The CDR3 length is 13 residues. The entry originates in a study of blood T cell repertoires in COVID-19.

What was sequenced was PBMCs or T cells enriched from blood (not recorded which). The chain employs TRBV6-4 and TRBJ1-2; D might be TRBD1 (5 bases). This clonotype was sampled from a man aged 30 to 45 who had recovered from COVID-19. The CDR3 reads CASSDSGEGGYTF. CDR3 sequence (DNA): TGTGCCAGCAGTGACTCAGGGGAGGGCGGCTACACCTTC.